This T cell receptor beta chain derives from a study of technical replicates of blood from a few donors. Profiling relied on immunoSEQ multiplex PCR, and the TCRdb table lists in-frame clones only, not all of them. The data hold under 95,000 clones, with roughly 98% observed a single time. The CDR3 contains 13 residues. CDR1 SGHDT and CDR2 YYEEEE come from the germline V gene. This TCR was sampled from a human donor in good health. Input material: T cells isolated from PBMCs. V is TRBV5-6 and J is TRBJ2-7; D could derive from TRBD1 or TRBD2 (5 bases each). The better agreement between TRBJ2-5 and the DNA end casts doubt on the J call. CDR3 sequence reads: CASSFQGRETQYF. DNA for the CDR3: TGTGCCAGCAGCTTTCAGGGACGGGAGACCCAGTACTTC.